This passage covers 17 T cell receptor beta chains from one sample sequenced in a study of shared clonotypes between healthy human individuals (dated by TCRdb to the early 2020s). Libraries were constructed by the immunoSEQ multiplex PCR assay. TCRdb obtained this table from immuneACCESS and retained in-frame rearrangements with V and J assigned. These tables miss some clones; where compared with another copy, unresolved V genes account for less than half of the shortfall, and the remainder is unexplained. For this sample the table gives roughly 500,000 clones, of which around 95% were detected only once. About 0.06% of the sample comes from the top ten. The specimen was naive CD4+ T cells sorted from blood. This specimen's cell subset or site label, interpreted: CD45RA+ positively selected. Receptors originate from a woman aged 25 to 39 in good health.

Only one count was recorded for this clone. The J gene is TRBJ1-4, the V gene TRBV10-3; tentative D call: TRBD1 (5 bases). Trimming took 3 bases from V and 5 from J, leaving 10 bases between them. CDR1 and CDR2 (germline): ENHRY, SYGVKD. The CDR3 contains 14 residues. CDR3 amino acids: CAISEVGGNEKLFF. CDR3 in DNA: TGTGCCATCAGTGAAGTGGGGGGAAATGAAAAACTGTTTTTT.

This clone showed up just a few times. The chain uses TRBV2 and TRBJ1-3; no definite D call. Trimming took off 7 bases at V and 0 bases at J, with 7 bases between the two ends. The CDR3 is 13 amino acids. The V gene's germline CDR1 is SNHLY and CDR2 FYNNEI. The CDR3 DNA is TGTGCCAGCAAGACAAACTCTGGAAACACCATATATTTT. Protein sequence: CASKTNSGNTIYF.

This sequence joins TRBV28 and TRBJ1-5; TRBD1 matches 9 bases. The CDR3 consists of 14 residues. CDR1 MDHEN and CDR2 SYDVKM come from the germline V gene. V gave up 6 bases and J gave up 4 bases; unmatched junction bases: 4. The CDR3 bases are TGTGCCAGCAGCTGGGACAGGGAGAATCAGCCCCAGCATTTT. Protein: CASSWDRENQPQHF.

A remark on this clone: An end of the junction differs from the germline gene, which may be a read error. The sample contains more than one DNA sequence encoding this CDR3. The rearrangement uses TRBV27 and TRBJ2-2; D is perhaps TRBD2 (5 bases). The V gene's germline CDR1 is MNHEY and CDR2 SMNVEV (reference sequence). The CDR3 totals 12 residues. The CDR3 loop reads CASSPRYGELFF. The CDR3 DNA follows: TGTGCCAGCAGTCCTCGGTACGGGGAACTGTTTTTT.

The rearrangement links TRBV19 to TRBJ1-5; D uncertain. The CDR3 has 20 residues. The V end was cut by 8 bases, the J end by 2 bases, with 31 bases between. CDR1 is LNHDA, CDR2 SQIVND, per germline (reference sequence). The DNA for the CDR3 is TGTGCCAGTTCGGGAAACCCCCACTTTAGGAGGGATAGGGGCAATCAGCCCCAGCATTTT. This gives the protein CASSGNPHFRRDRGNQPQHF.

This chain joins TRBV2 and TRBJ1-5; D gene uncertain. CDR1 SNHLY and CDR2 FYNNEI come from the germline V gene. The CDR3 has 15 residues. Trimming left V 6 bases short and J 1 base short, with 13 bases between. CDR3 amino acids: CASRGRQTSNQPQHF. The CDR3 DNA reads as TGTGCCAGCAGAGGACGTCAAACGAGCAATCAGCCCCAGCATTTT.

V usage is TRBV18 and J usage is TRBJ2-7; TRBD2 might be the D (5 bases). This CDR3 has 16 amino acids. Germline loops: CDR1 KGHSH, CDR2 LQKENI. V gave up 5 bases and J gave up 4 bases, with 21 bases separating them. This CDR3 is CASSGSSRSGWYEQYF. As DNA, the CDR3 is TGTGCCAGCTCAGGTTCGTCCAGGAGCGGTTGGTACGAGCAGTACTTC.

This clone was detected only once. The chain couples TRBV7-9 to TRBJ2-2; D uncertain. Between the trimmed V and J ends, which lost 3 bases and 0 bases, there was a span of 8 bases. CDR1 and CDR2 (germline): SEHNR, FQNEAQ (reference sequence). The CDR3 contains 15 residues. This CDR3 reads CASSFLHANTGELFF. The CDR3 nucleotides read TGTGCCAGCAGCTTTCTCCACGCGAACACCGGGGAGCTGTTTTTT.

This chain joins TRBV6-4 and TRBJ1-6; no firm D call. The CDR3 extends over 13 amino acids. The V and J ends lost 4 bases and 8 bases respectively, with 9 bases between them. CDR1 and CDR2 (germline): MRHNA, SNTAGT. The DNA of the CDR3 is TGTGCCAGCAGTGGACGGAAGGATTCACCCCTCCACTTT. Residues: CASSGRKDSPLHF.

The chain is built from TRBV28 and TRBJ1-1; the D is unclear. Germline CDR1 MDHEN, CDR2 SYDVKM. There are 19 residues in the CDR3. V was shortened by 8 bases and J by 0 bases, with 28 bases between the two germline ends. The CDR3 nucleotides read TGTGCCAGCCGCGGACGGTTCCGGCTAAGGATGGGTTTGAACACTGAAGCTTTCTTT. Translation: CASRGRFRLRMGLNTEAFF.

This chain connects TRBV6-1 to TRBJ2-7; 7 nucleotides match TRBD1. Germline V gene data show CDR1 as MNHNS and CDR2 as SASEGT. The CDR3 covers 15 residues. The V and J ends lost 6 bases and 4 bases, in that order; junction bases with no gene match: 12. CDR3 DNA sequence: TGTGCCAGCAGCCGAACCGGGACAGCGATATACGAGCAGTACTTC. The encoded protein is CASSRTGTAIYEQYF.

The rearrangement uses TRBV21-1 and TRBJ1-1. TRBV21-1 is tagged as a pseudogene. There are 11 residues in the CDR3. CDR3 region: CASSRNTEAFF. DNA of the CDR3: TGTGCCAGCAGCAGGAACACTGAAGCTTTCTTT.

DNA of the CDR3: TGTGCCACCAGCAGAGGAATCACCAGCACTGAAGCTTTCTTT. Its translation is CATSRGITSTEAFF. V gene TRBV15 combines with J gene TRBJ1-1; no clear D. Germline assignment: CDR1 LNHNV and CDR2 YYDKDF (reference sequence). The CDR3 covers 14 residues. Trimming took off 1 base at V and 4 bases at J, with 10 bases between the two ends.

The chain recombines TRBV15 with TRBJ1-1, with 7 bases identical to TRBD1. V trimming: 1 base; J trimming: 7 bases; junction bases outside the gene matches: 15. The CDR3 spans 17 residues. CDR1 and CDR2 from the germline V gene are LNHNV and YYDKDF (reference sequence). DNA of the CDR3: TGTGCCACCAGCAGAGCCCATAACAGGGGCCCAGGGTTTGAAGCTTTCTTT. It yields the protein CATSRAHNRGPGFEAFF.

V is TRBV5-6 and J is TRBJ2-2; 11 bases line up with TRBD2. J was trimmed by 2 bases and V by 5 bases; bases with no gene match: 5. The germline V gene has CDR1 SGHDT and CDR2 YYEEEE. The length of the CDR3 is 16 residues. The CDR3 DNA reads as TGTGCCAGCAGTACTAGCGGGAGTCTTAACACCGGGGAGCTGTTTTTT. It translates to CASSTSGSLNTGELFF.

This clone has just one count. The V gene is TRBV11-2, the J gene TRBJ1-3, with TRBD1 as a possible D gene (5 bases). V was clipped by 0 bases and J by 4 bases, with 22 bases between them. Germline lookup yields CDR1 SGHAT and CDR2 FQNNGV. This CDR3 spans 19 amino acids. CDR3 coding DNA: TGTGCCAGCAGCTTAGAGGCCAGGGTACGGACCACCGGGGGAAACACCATATATTTT. Amino acid sequence: CASSLEARVRTTGGNTIYF.

The chain couples TRBV5-8 to TRBJ2-1, with D possibly being TRBD2 (6 bases). The CDR3 covers 15 residues. The V and J ends lost 4 bases and 8 bases respectively, with 19 bases between them. Germline assignment: CDR1 SGHTS and CDR2 YDEGEE. The CDR3 protein is CASSGGTLFLYEQFF. The CDR3 region has the DNA TGTGCCAGCAGCGGAGGGACCCTCTTTTTATATGAGCAGTTCTTC.